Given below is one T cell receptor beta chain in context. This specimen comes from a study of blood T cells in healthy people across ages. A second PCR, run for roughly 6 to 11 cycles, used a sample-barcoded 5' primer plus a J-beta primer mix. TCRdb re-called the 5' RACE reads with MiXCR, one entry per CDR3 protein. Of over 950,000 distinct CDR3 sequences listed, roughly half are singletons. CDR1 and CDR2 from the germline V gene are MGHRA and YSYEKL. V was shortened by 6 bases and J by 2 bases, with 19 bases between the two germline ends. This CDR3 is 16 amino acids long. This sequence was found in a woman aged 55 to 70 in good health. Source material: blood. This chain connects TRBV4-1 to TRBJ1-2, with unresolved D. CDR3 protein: CASRGRVPPVNYGYTF. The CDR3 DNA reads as TGCGCCAGCAGAGGACGGGTCCCACCGGTAAACTATGGCTACACCTTC.